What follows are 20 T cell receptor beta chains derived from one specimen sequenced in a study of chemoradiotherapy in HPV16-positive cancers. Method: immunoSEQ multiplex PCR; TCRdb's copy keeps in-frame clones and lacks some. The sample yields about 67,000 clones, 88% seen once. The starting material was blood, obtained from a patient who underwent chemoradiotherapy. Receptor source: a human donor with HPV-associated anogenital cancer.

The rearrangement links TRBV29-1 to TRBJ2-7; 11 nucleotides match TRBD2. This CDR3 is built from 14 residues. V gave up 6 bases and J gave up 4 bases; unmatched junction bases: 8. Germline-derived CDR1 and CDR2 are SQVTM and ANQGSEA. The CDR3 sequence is CSVATSGRKYEQYF. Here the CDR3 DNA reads TGCAGCGTGGCCACTAGCGGGAGAAAGTACGAGCAGTACTTC.

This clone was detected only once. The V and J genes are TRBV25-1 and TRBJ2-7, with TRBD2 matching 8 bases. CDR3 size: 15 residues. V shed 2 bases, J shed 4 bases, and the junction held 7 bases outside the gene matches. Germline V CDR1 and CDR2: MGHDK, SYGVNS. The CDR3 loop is CASSEGWEREYEQYF. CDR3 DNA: TGTGCCAGCAGTGAAGGTTGGGAGCGGGAGTACGAGCAGTACTTC.

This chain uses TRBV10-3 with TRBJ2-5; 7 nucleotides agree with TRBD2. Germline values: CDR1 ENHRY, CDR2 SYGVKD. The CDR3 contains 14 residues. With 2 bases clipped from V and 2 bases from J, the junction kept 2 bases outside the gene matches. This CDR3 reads CAISEGGGQETQYF. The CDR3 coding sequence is TGTGCCATCAGTGAGGGGGGGGGACAAGAGACCCAGTACTTC.

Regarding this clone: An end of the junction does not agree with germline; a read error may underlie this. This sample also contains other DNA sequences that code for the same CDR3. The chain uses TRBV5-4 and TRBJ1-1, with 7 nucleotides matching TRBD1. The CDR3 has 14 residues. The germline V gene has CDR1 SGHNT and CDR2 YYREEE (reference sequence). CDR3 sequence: CASSTWDSNTEAFF. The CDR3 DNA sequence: TGCGCCAGCAGCACTTGGGACAGTAACACTGAAGCTTTCTTT.

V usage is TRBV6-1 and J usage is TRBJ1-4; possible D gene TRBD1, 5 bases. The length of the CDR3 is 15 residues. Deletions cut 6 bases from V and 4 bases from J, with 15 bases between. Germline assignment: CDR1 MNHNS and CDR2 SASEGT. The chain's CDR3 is CASRRARELNEKLFF. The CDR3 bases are TGTGCCAGCAGGAGGGCCAGGGAGCTTAATGAAAAACTGTTTTTT.

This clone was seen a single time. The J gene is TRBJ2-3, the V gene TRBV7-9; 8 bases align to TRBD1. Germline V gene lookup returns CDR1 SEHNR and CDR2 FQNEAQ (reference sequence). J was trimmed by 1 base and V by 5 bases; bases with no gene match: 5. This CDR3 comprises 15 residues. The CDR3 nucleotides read TGTGCCAGCAGCCCTACGGACAGGGGCACAGATACGCAGTATTTT. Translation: CASSPTDRGTDTQYF.

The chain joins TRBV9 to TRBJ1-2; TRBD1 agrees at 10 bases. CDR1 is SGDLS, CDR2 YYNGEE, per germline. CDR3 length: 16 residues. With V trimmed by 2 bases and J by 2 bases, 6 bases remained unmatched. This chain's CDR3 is CASSVGTGQGNYGYTF. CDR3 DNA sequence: TGTGCCAGCAGCGTTGGGACGGGACAGGGGAACTATGGCTACACCTTC.

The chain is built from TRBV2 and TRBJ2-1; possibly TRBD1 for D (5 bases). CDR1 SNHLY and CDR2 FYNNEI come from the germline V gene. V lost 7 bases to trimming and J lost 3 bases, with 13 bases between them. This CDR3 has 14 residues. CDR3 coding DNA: TGTGCCAGCATGAGGACACAGAACTACAATGAGCAGTTCTTC. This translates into CASMRTQNYNEQFF.

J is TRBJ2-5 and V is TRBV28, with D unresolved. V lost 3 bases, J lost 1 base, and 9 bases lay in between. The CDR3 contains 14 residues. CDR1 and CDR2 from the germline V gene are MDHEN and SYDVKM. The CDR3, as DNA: TGTGCCAGCAGTTTTAGGAATTCCCAAGAGACCCAGTACTTC. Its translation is CASSFRNSQETQYF.

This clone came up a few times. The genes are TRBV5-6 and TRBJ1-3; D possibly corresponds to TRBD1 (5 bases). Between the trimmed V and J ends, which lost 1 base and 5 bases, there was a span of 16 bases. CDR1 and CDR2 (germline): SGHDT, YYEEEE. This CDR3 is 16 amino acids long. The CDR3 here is CASSLWGGRSRNTIYF. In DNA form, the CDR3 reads TGTGCCAGCAGCTTGTGGGGCGGCAGGAGTAGAAACACCATATATTTT. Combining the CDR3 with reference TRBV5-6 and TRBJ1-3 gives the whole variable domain DAGVTQSPTHLIKTRGQQVTLRCSPKSGHDTVSWYQQALGQGPQFIFQYYEEEERQRGNFPDRFSGHQFPNYSSELNVNALLLGDSALYLCASSLWGGRSRNTIYFGEGSWLTVV.

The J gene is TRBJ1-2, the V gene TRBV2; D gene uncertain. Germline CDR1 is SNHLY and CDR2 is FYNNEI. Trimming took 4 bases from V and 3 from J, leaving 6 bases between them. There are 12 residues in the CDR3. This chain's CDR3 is CASSGEYYGYTF. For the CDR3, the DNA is TGTGCCAGCAGTGGAGAATACTATGGCTACACCTTC.

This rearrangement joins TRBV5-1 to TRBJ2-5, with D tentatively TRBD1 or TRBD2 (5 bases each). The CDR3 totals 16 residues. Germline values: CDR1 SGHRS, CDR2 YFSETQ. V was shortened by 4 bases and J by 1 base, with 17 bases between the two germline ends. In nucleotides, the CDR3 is TGCGCCAGCAGCCCGGGATCTGGGGGTGTCCAAGAGACCCAGTACTTC. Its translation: CASSPGSGGVQETQYF.

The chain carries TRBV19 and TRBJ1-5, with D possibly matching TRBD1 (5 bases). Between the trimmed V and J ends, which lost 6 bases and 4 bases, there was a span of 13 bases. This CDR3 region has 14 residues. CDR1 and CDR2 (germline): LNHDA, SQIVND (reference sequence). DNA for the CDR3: TGTGCCAGTAGGGGGGATTTGGCAAATCAGCCCCAGCATTTT. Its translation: CASRGDLANQPQHF.

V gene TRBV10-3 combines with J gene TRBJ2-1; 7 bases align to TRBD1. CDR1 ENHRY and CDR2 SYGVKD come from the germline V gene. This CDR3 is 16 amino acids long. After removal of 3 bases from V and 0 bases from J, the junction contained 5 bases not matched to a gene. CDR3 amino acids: CAISEATGTSYNEQFF. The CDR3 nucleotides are TGTGCCATCAGTGAAGCGACAGGGACCTCCTACAATGAGCAGTTCTTC.

In nucleotides, the CDR3 is TGTGCCAGCAGCCCCTTGTCGCAGTATTTT. This codes for CASSPLSQYF. The chain links TRBV7-9 to TRBJ2-3; no clear D gene. The CDR3 is 10 residues long. Germline V gives CDR1 SEHNR, CDR2 FQNEAQ (reference sequence). V was clipped by 5 bases and J by 10 bases, with 7 bases between them.

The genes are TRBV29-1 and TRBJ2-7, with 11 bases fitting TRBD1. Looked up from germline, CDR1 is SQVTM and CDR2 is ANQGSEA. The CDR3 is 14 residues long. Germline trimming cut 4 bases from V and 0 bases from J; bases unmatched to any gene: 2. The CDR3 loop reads CSVVGQGASYEQYF. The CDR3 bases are TGCAGCGTTGTCGGACAGGGGGCCTCCTACGAGCAGTACTTC.

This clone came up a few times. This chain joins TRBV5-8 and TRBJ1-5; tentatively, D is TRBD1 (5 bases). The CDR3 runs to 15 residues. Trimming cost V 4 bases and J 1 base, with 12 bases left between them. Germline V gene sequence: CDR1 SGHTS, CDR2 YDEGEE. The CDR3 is CASSPQGTSNQPQHF. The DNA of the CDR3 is TGTGCCAGCAGCCCGCAGGGAACCAGCAATCAGCCCCAGCATTTT.

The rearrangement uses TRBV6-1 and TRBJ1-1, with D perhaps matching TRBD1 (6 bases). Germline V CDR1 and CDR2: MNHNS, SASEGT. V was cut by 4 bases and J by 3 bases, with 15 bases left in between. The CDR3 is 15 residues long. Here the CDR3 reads CASSVEKGGDTEAFF. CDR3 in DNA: TGTGCCAGCAGTGTGGAGAAGGGGGGGGACACTGAAGCTTTCTTT.

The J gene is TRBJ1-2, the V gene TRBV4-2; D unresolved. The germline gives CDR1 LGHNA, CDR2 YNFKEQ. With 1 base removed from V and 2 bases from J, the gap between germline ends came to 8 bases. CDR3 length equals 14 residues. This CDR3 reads CASSQGTVNYGYTF. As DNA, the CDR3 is TGTGCCAGCAGCCAAGGGACCGTGAACTATGGCTACACCTTC.

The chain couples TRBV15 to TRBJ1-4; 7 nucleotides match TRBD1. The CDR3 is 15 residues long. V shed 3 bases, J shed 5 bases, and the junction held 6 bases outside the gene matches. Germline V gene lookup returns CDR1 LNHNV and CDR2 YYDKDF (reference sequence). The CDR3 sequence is CATSSDGTENEKLFF. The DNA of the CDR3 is TGTGCCACCAGCAGCGACGGGACAGAGAATGAAAAACTGTTTTTT.